Below are 3 T cell receptor beta chains sequenced from a single sample in a study of shared clonotypes between healthy human individuals. This table comes from immunoSEQ multiplex PCR, and its TCRdb copy is limited to in-frame clones, with some not included. The table lists roughly 2 million clones, 90% to 97% of them singletons, with 0.1% to 0.15% in the top ten. Source material: naive CD4+ T cells sorted from blood. The subset was: CD45RA+ positively selected. These receptors came from a man aged 18 to 30 in good health.

The V gene is TRBV2, the J gene TRBJ1-1, with TRBD1 matching 8 bases. J was trimmed by 4 bases and V by 5 bases; bases with no gene match: 3. Germline V lookup: CDR1 SNHLY, CDR2 FYNNEI. This CDR3 is 13 amino acids long. DNA of the CDR3: TGTGCCAGCAGTCCCAGGGGGCTCACTGAAGCTTTCTTT. Translating gives CASSPRGLTEAFF.

The chain couples TRBV7-2 to TRBJ2-5; 8 bases are a match to TRBD1. Trimming at V came to 8 bases and at J to 5 bases, leaving 13 bases not matched to a gene. The length of the CDR3 is 15 residues. CDR1 SGHTA and CDR2 FQGNSA come from the germline V gene. This CDR3 reads CASFLRPDRAETQYF. CDR3 coding DNA: TGTGCCAGCTTCCTTCGCCCGGACAGGGCTGAGACCCAGTACTTC. Full variable domain (remainder filled in from reference TRBV7-2 and TRBJ2-5): GAGVSQSPSNKVTEKGKDVELRCDPISGHTALYWYRQSLGQGLEFLIYFQGNSAPDKSGLPSDRFSAERTGGSVSTLTIQRTQQEDSAVYLCASFLRPDRAETQYFGPGTRLLVL.

This rearrangement joins TRBV7-8 to TRBJ2-5; the match to TRBD2 covers 13 bases. The germline CDR1 and CDR2 sequences are SGHVS and FQNEAQ. CDR3 length: 16 amino acids. V shed 5 bases and J 5 bases; nucleotides not matched to a gene: 8. CDR3 in DNA: TGTGCCAGCAGCCCCTGGACTAGCGGGAGAAGTGAGACCCAGTACTTC. Its protein product is CASSPWTSGRSETQYF. The variable domain in full, with the rest retrieved from reference TRBV7-8 and TRBJ2-5, is GAGVSQSPRYKVAKRGQDVALRCDPISGHVSLFWYQQALGQGPEFLTYFQNEAQLDKSGLPSDRFFAERPEGSVSTLKIQRTQQEDSAVYLCASSPWTSGRSETQYFGPGTRLLVL.